This T cell receptor (beta chain) derives from a study of T cells after yellow fever vaccination. This clonotype has ten or more counts. Its antigen is not known. Points from the study as a whole: There was a possibility that FACS-sorted repertoires contained abundant clonotypes contaminating from the bulk population. The secondary response showed a weaker magnitude and a faster peak, day 5 versus 15.

In TCRdb, the 5' RACE reads were re-called with MiXCR into one record per CDR3 protein. The sample has fewer than 350,000 distinct CDR3 sequences, around 4.4% seen once. The germline CDR1 and CDR2 sequences are MGHRA and YSYEKL. The CDR3 is made up of 13 amino acids. V lost 0 bases to trimming and J lost 6 bases, with 6 bases between them. V usage is TRBV4-1 and J usage is TRBJ2-1; TRBD1 might be the D (6 bases). The TCR comes from a young man who received the YFV17D yellow fever vaccine. The sequences come from PBMCs, collected 15 days after the yellow fever booster vaccination. CDR3: CASSQETGNEQFF. CDR3 bases: TGCGCCAGCAGCCAAGAGACAGGCAATGAGCAGTTCTTC.